This T cell receptor (beta chain) was captured in a study of shared clonotypes between healthy human individuals. The study's findings and limits: A few donors had around 5% of their naive CD4 clonotypes in common.

The table came from immunoSEQ multiplex PCR; TCRdb's copy has only in-frame clones and leaves some out. The sample yields 2,500,000 or so clones, around 92% seen once. This CDR3 has 18 amino acids. Germline V gene data show CDR1 as SGHDT and CDR2 as YYEEEE. J gave up 5 bases and V 1 base, and 14 bases lay outside the gene matches. Turning to this clone: The target antigen is unknown.

The V call is TRBV5-6, the J call TRBJ1-4, with 7 bases matching TRBD1. This clonotype was obtained from a man aged 18 to 35 in good health. Some clones in this sample may be carry-over from other donors' samples. Material: naive CD4+ T cells from PBMCs. Subset: CD45RA+ positively selected. As DNA, the CDR3 is TGTGCCAGCAGCTTGCGGCTTGCCGGGACAGATCGAAATGAAAAACTGTTTTTT. Translating it yields CASSLRLAGTDRNEKLFF.